These T cell receptor beta chains were read from a single sample in a study of blood T cell repertoires in COVID-19. Produced via immunoSEQ multiplex PCR; TCRdb's table is partial and in-frame only. There are 140,000 or so clones in the sample; roughly four fifths occur only once, and under 9.5% lies in the top ten. The sequenced sample was peripheral blood. The receptors stem from a human donor in a cohort sampled during active COVID-19. Each CDR3 is given with its conserved first and last residue. The order of the fields is clone size, V gene, D gene, J gene, CDR3 length, CDR3 protein, CDR3 DNA. D genes are given only for firm matches. Expanded clones get a size class; other rows say once, few or many, or leave the size out.

>NA|TRBV19|TRBD1|TRBJ1-5|15
CASTPGTGNYQPQHF
TGTGCCAGTACCCCCGGGACAGGGAATTATCAGCCCCAGCATTTT
>NA|TRBV19|NA|TRBJ2-1|16
CASSPTGNGRDNEQFF
TGTGCCAGTAGCCCAACAGGGAATGGTAGAGATAATGAGCAGTTCTTC
>NA|TRBV5-1|TRBD2|TRBJ2-3|16
CASSLGLAGITDTQYF
TGCGCCAGCAGCTTAGGACTAGCGGGCATCACAGATACGCAGTATTTT
>few|TRBV12-5|NA|TRBJ2-7|15
CASGLVRGRAYEQYF
TGTGCTAGTGGTTTGGTACGAGGCAGGGCCTACGAGCAGTACTTC
>NA|TRBV4-2|TRBD1|TRBJ1-5|15
CASSQEGTDNQPQHF
TGTGCCAGCAGCCAAGAAGGGACAGATAATCAGCCCCAGCATTTT
>NA|TRBV6-5|NA|TRBJ1-5|15
CASKNTGYSNQPQHF
TGTGCCAGCAAGAACACAGGGTACAGCAATCAGCCCCAGCATTTT
>NA|TRBV5-8|NA|TRBJ1-5|14
CASSRGWSNQPQHF
TGTGCCAGCAGCCGAGGGTGGAGCAATCAGCCCCAGCATTTT
>NA|TRBV6-4|TRBD1|TRBJ1-3|14
CASRSTGTGNTIYF
TGTGCCAGCAGATCGACAGGGACTGGAAACACCATATATTTT
>NA|TRBV3-1/TRBV3-2|TRBD1|TRBJ1-4|17
CASSPEGQGAFNEKLFF
TGTGCCAGCAGCCCTGAGGGACAGGGGGCCTTTAATGAAAAACTGTTTTTT
>NA|TRBV5-1|NA|TRBJ2-7|14
CASSFGTPSYEQYF
TGCGCCAGCAGCTTTGGTACACCCTCCTACGAGCAGTACTTC
>NA|TRBV6-5|NA|TRBJ2-3|14
CASRKRTGPDTQYF
TGTGCCAGCAGAAAACGGACTGGCCCAGATACGCAGTATTTT
>NA|TRBV7-2|NA|TRBJ1-6|15
CASSFDSSYNSPLHF
TGTGCCAGCAGCTTCGACAGCTCCTATAATTCACCCCTCCACTTT
>NA|TRBV5-6|NA|TRBJ2-1|13
CASSSGRYNEQFF
TGTGCCAGCAGCTCAGGCAGGTACAATGAGCAGTTCTTC